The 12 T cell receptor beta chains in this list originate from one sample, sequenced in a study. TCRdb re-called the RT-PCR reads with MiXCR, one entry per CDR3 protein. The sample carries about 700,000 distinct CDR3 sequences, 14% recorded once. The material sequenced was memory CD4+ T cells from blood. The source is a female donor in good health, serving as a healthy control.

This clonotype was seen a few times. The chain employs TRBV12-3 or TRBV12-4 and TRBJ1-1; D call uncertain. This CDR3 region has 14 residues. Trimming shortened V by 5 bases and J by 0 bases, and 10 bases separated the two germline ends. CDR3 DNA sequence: TGTGCCAGCAGTCGGGTTCCGATGAACACTGAAGCTTTCTTT. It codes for CASSRVPMNTEAFF.

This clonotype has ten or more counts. CDR3 residues: CASSKPLQGEVGKLFF. Here the CDR3 DNA reads TGTGCCAGCAGCAAACCTCTACAGGGCGAGGTGGGCAAACTGTTTTTT. The chain joins TRBV6-5 to TRBJ1-4; possible D gene TRBD1, 6 bases. From germline, CDR1 is MNHEY and CDR2 SVGAGI. The V gene lost 6 bases and the J gene lost 11 bases, with 25 bases spanning the gap. The length of the CDR3 is 16 residues.

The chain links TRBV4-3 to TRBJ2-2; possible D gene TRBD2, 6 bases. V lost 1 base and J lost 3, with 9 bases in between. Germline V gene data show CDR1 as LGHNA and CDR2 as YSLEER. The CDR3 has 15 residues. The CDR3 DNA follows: TGCGCCAGCAGCCAAGGGCCGGGGGACACCGGGGAGCTGTTTTTT. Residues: CASSQGPGDTGELFF.

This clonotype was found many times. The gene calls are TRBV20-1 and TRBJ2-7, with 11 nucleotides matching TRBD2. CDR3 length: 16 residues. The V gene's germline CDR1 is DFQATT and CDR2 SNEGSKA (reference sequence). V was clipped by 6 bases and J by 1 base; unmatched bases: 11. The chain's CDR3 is CSALKLAGVTSYEQYF. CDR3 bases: TGCAGTGCCCTAAAACTAGCGGGAGTTACGTCCTACGAGCAGTACTTC.

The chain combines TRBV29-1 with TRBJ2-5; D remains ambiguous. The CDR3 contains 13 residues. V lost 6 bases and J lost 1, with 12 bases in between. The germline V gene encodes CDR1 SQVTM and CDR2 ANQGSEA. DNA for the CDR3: TGCAGCGTAGTAAAATCCTCCCAAGAGACCCAGTACTTC. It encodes CSVVKSSQETQYF.

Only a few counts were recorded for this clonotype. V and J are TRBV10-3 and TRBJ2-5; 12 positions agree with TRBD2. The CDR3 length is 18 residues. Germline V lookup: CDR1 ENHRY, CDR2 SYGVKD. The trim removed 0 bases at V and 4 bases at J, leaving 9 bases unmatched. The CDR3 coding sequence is TGTGCCATCAGTGAGTCGAGGCCTAGCGGGAGGGCCCCAGAGACCCAGTACTTC. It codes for CAISESRPSGRAPETQYF.

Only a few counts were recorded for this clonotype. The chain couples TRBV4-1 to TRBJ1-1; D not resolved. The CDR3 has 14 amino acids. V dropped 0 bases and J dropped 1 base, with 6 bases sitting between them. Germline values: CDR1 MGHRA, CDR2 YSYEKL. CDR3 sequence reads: CASSQETGNTEAFF. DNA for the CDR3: TGCGCCAGCAGCCAAGAAACGGGGAACACTGAAGCTTTCTTT.

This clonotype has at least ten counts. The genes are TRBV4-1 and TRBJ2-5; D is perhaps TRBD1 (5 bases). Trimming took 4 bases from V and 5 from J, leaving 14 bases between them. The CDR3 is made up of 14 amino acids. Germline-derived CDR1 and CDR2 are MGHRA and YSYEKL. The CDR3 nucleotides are TGCGCCAGCAGCCGCGTAGTAGGGGATGAGACCCAGTACTTC. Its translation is CASSRVVGDETQYF.

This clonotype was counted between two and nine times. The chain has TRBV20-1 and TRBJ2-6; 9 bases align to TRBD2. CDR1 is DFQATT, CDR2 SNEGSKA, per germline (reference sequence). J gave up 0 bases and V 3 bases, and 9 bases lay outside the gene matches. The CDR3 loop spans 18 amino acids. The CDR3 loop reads CSARAGGSGFSGANVLTF. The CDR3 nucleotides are TGCAGTGCTAGGGCGGGAGGGAGCGGGTTCTCTGGGGCCAACGTCCTGACTTTC.

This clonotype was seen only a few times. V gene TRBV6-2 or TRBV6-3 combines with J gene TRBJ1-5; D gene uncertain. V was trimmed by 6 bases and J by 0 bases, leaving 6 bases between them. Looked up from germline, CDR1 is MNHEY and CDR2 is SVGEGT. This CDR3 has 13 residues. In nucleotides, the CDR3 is TGTGCCAGCAGAATGGATAGCAATCAGCCCCAGCATTTT. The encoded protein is CASRMDSNQPQHF.

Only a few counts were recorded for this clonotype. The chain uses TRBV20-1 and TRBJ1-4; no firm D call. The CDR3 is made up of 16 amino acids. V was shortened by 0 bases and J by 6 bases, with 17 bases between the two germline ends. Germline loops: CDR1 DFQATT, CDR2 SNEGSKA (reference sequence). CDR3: CSARDPDALWDEKLFF. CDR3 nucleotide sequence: TGCAGTGCTAGAGACCCGGACGCCCTTTGGGATGAAAAACTGTTTTTT.

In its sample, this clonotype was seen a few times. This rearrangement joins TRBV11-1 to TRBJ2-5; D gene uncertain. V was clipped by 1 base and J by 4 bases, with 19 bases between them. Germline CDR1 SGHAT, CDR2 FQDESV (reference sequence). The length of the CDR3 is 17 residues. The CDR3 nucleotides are TGTGCCAGCAGCTTAGGCAACGGGCTGCAAGAAGGAGAGACCCAGTACTTC. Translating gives CASSLGNGLQEGETQYF. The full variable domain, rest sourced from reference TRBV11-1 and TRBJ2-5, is EAEVAQSPRYKITEKSQAVAFWCDPISGHATLYWYRQILGQGPELLVQFQDESVVDDSQLPKDRFSAERLKGVDSTLKIQPAELGDSAMYLCASSLGNGLQEGETQYFGPGTRLLVL.